The 23 T cell receptor beta chains presented below share a single source sample, sequenced in a study of T cells after yellow fever vaccination. TCRdb called the 5' RACE reads again in MiXCR, with one record for every CDR3 protein. The table has nearly 300,000 distinct CDR3 sequences, 8.7% seen once. Sequencing used CD4+ T cells sorted from PBMCs, obtained 5 days after the yellow fever booster vaccination. These receptors were taken from a man between 18 and 29 years old who received the YFV17D yellow fever vaccine.

This clonotype was observed once. The V call is TRBV7-3, the J call TRBJ2-4; 7 nucleotides align to TRBD1. The CDR3 spans 16 residues. The J segment lost 0 bases and the V segment lost 4 bases, leaving 6 bases of the junction unmatched. Germline V gene lookup returns CDR1 SGHTA and CDR2 FQGTGA. CDR3 loop: CASSSRTGLAKNIQYF. In nucleotides, the CDR3 is TGTGCCAGCAGCTCACGGACAGGTCTAGCCAAAAACATTCAGTACTTC.

This clonotype was found a few times. The chain employs TRBV5-8 and TRBJ2-3, with D maybe TRBD2 (7 bases). The CDR3 has 16 amino acids. Germline V gene data show CDR1 as SGHTS and CDR2 as YDEGEE. V was shortened by 1 base and J by 1 base, with 13 bases between the two germline ends. The CDR3 DNA reads as TGTGCCAGCAGCTTGTGGGGGGGGCCCCGCACAGATACGCAGTATTTT. It specifies CASSLWGGPRTDTQYF. Based on the CDR3 plus reference TRBV5-8 and TRBJ2-3, the full variable domain is EAGVTQSPTHLIKTRGQQATLRCSPISGHTSVYWYQQALGLGLQFLLWYDEGEERNRGNFPPRFSGRQFPNYSSELNVNALELEDSALYLCASSLWGGPRTDTQYFGPGTRLTVL.

The V gene is TRBV6-5, the J gene TRBJ1-4; no firm D call. This CDR3 comprises 13 residues. Trimming took 0 bases from V and 7 from J, leaving 6 bases between them. Germline lookup yields CDR1 MNHEY and CDR2 SVGAGI. The CDR3 coding sequence is TGTGCCAGCAGTTACTCCGGACCTGAAAAACTGTTTTTT. Its protein product is CASSYSGPEKLFF.

CDR3 nucleotide sequence: TGTGCCAGCAGTTTAAAAGGACCCTGGGGCTACACCTTC. The encoded protein is CASSLKGPWGYTF. The chain employs TRBV28 and TRBJ1-2; D unresolved. The CDR3 runs to 13 residues. The germline gives CDR1 MDHEN, CDR2 SYDVKM. V lost 2 bases, J lost 8 bases, and 12 bases lay in between.

This clonotype came up many times. CDR3 residues: CASSQTYQETQYF. The CDR3 DNA reads TGTGCCAGCAGCCAGACCTATCAAGAGACCCAGTACTTC. This sequence joins TRBV4-2 and TRBJ2-5; no firm D call. Germline values: CDR1 LGHNA, CDR2 YNFKEQ. V was clipped by 3 bases and J by 2 bases, with 7 bases between them. The CDR3 loop spans 13 amino acids.

In its sample, this clonotype was seen many times. The V gene is TRBV6-5, the J gene TRBJ1-5, with D maybe TRBD1 (6 bases). Germline V gene data show CDR1 as MNHEY and CDR2 as SVGAGI. This CDR3 region has 14 residues. With 6 bases removed from V and 3 bases from J, the gap between germline ends came to 12 bases. The CDR3 nucleotides read TGTGCCAGCAGGGACCAGGGGACCAATCAGCCCCAGCATTTT. Encoded protein: CASRDQGTNQPQHF.

The sample holds a few counts of this clonotype. This chain links TRBV6-5 with TRBJ1-4; the D gene is possibly TRBD1 (5 bases). With 3 bases removed from V and 3 bases from J, the gap between germline ends came to 11 bases. Per germline, CDR1 MNHEY and CDR2 SVGAGI. This CDR3 comprises 15 residues. The CDR3 DNA is TGTGCCAGCAGTTATGACAGCACATCTAATGAAAAACTGTTTTTT. Protein sequence: CASSYDSTSNEKLFF.

This clonotype was observed a few times. CDR3 DNA: TGTGCCTGGAGTGGCCCAGGGCTGAGGGGGATGAACACTGAAGCTTTCTTT. This translates into CAWSGPGLRGMNTEAFF. The rearrangement links TRBV30 to TRBJ1-1, with D possibly being TRBD1 (6 bases). The V and J ends lost 1 base and 0 bases respectively, with 18 bases between them. Germline loops: CDR1 GTSNPN, CDR2 SVGIG (reference sequence). The CDR3 runs 17 residues.

This clonotype was found many times. The genes are TRBV6-4 and TRBJ1-2, with 8 positions matching TRBD1. CDR1 and CDR2 from the germline V gene are MRHNA and SNTAGT. CDR3 length equals 14 residues. The V gene end was trimmed by 3 bases and the J gene end by 8 bases; junction bases not matched to a gene: 8. CDR3 sequence reads: CASSDQGQGGGYTF. The CDR3 DNA sequence: TGTGCCAGCAGTGATCAAGGACAGGGTGGGGGCTACACCTTC.

This clonotype has more than one count but fewer than ten. V usage is TRBV5-1 and J usage is TRBJ2-5; D not certain. The V end was cut by 5 bases, the J end by 1 base, with 9 bases between. The germline CDR1 and CDR2 sequences are SGHRS and YFSETQ. CDR3 length equals 13 residues. The CDR3 reads CASRKDPQETQYF. CDR3 nucleotides: TGCGCCAGCAGGAAAGACCCCCAAGAGACCCAGTACTTC.

This clonotype occurred a few times. This chain connects TRBV18 to TRBJ1-3; D remains ambiguous. CDR3 size: 17 residues. Deletions cut 1 base from V and 4 bases from J, with 17 bases between. Germline V gene sequence: CDR1 KGHSH, CDR2 LQKENI. The chain's CDR3 is CASSPRGLSPMGNTIYF. CDR3 nucleotides: TGTGCCAGCTCACCACGCGGCCTGTCACCTATGGGAAACACCATATATTTT.

In DNA, the CDR3 is TGTGCCAGCAGTTCGGGCCTAGCGGGGGGAAATACGCAGTATTTT. It encodes CASSSGLAGGNTQYF. The chain uses TRBV6-5 and TRBJ2-3; 11 nucleotides agree with TRBD2. The ends lost 4 bases at V and 7 bases at J; junction bases unmatched: 7. The CDR3 sequence is 15 residues long. CDR1 MNHEY and CDR2 SVGAGI come from the germline V gene.

At least ten counts were recorded for this clonotype. This chain joins TRBV20-1 and TRBJ2-7, with TRBD1 identical over 7 bases. Trimming at V came to 2 bases and at J to 2 bases, leaving 15 bases not matched to a gene. Looked up from germline, CDR1 is DFQATT and CDR2 is SNEGSKA (reference sequence). The CDR3 is 17 amino acids. CDR3 sequence (DNA): TGCAGTGCTAGAAAAATGTCTTCCGGGACAGTGACCTACGAGCAGTACTTC. This encodes CSARKMSSGTVTYEQYF.

The sample holds a few counts of this clonotype. This rearrangement joins TRBV6-2 or TRBV6-3 to TRBJ1-2; D gene ambiguous. Germline CDR1 and CDR2: MNHEY and SVGEGT. V was shortened by 6 bases and J by 8 bases, with 25 bases between the two germline ends. CDR3 length: 16 residues. The CDR3: CASRNSFLDSYYGYTF. The DNA for the CDR3 is TGTGCCAGCAGGAACTCCTTCCTAGACTCTTATTACGGCTACACCTTC.

This clonotype turned up a few times. The chain employs TRBV18 and TRBJ1-2, with no clear D. V lost 4 bases and J 5 bases, leaving 11 bases between the germline ends. The V gene's germline CDR1 is KGHSH and CDR2 LQKENI. The CDR3 sequence is 13 residues long. CDR3 amino acids: CASSRQDEYGYTF. In DNA, the CDR3 is TGTGCCAGCTCACGCCAGGACGAGTATGGCTACACCTTC.

This clonotype has just a few counts. The J gene is TRBJ1-1, the V gene TRBV5-1; D is unclear. Germline V gives CDR1 SGHRS, CDR2 YFSETQ. V was cut by 3 bases and J by 8 bases, with 11 bases left in between. The CDR3 consists of 12 residues. Here the CDR3 reads CASSWAGREAFF. CDR3 DNA: TGCGCCAGCAGCTGGGCGGGAAGGGAAGCTTTCTTT.

Ten or more counts support this clonotype. The gene calls are TRBV9 and TRBJ1-3; no firm D call. Germline V lookup: CDR1 SGDLS, CDR2 YYNGEE. CDR3 size: 14 residues. The V end lost 2 bases, the J end lost 4 bases, and 10 bases lay between the germline ends. CDR3 region: CASSVFGLGNTIYF. DNA for the CDR3: TGTGCCAGCAGCGTCTTCGGGCTCGGAAACACCATATATTTT.

A few counts support this clonotype. The chain employs TRBV7-2 and TRBJ1-2; 8 bases align to TRBD1. Germline V gene sequence: CDR1 SGHTA, CDR2 FQGNSA. The CDR3 extends over 14 amino acids. Trimming took 5 bases from V and 8 from J; bases not matched to a gene: 10. The CDR3: CASSGSQGARGYTF. The CDR3 DNA reads TGTGCCAGCAGCGGAAGCCAGGGGGCGCGGGGCTACACCTTC. Full variable domain (remainder filled in from reference TRBV7-2 and TRBJ1-2): GAGVSQSPSNKVTEKGKDVELRCDPISGHTALYWYRQSLGQGLEFLIYFQGNSAPDKSGLPSDRFSAERTGGSVSTLTIQRTQQEDSAVYLCASSGSQGARGYTFGSGTRLTVV.

V is TRBV4-3 and J is TRBJ1-4, with a possible D match to TRBD1 (5 bases). The ends were cut back, 0 bases at V and 10 bases at J, with 15 bases in the middle. CDR1 LGHNA and CDR2 YSLEER come from the germline V gene. The CDR3 has 15 amino acids. CDR3 loop: CASSQDSGEMRKLFF. CDR3 DNA sequence: TGCGCCAGCAGCCAAGATTCGGGGGAGATGAGAAAACTGTTTTTT.

The chain uses TRBV2 and TRBJ1-3, with a possible D match to TRBD1 (5 bases). The CDR3 contains 13 residues. Germline V CDR1 and CDR2: SNHLY, FYNNEI. The V gene lost 6 bases and the J gene lost 4 bases, with 10 bases spanning the gap. CDR3 in amino acids: CASRGGSGNTIYF. As DNA, the CDR3 is TGTGCCAGCAGGGGGGGTTCCGGAAACACCATATATTTT.

In its sample, this clonotype was seen many times. The V call is TRBV25-1, the J call TRBJ2-5; possible D gene TRBD2, 7 bases. Germline V lookup: CDR1 MGHDK, CDR2 SYGVNS. This CDR3 spans 18 amino acids. V was cut by 3 bases and J by 0 bases, with 20 bases left in between. CDR3 sequence (DNA): TGTGCCAGCAGTGACCCAAGGGGGGGACCTTCGTACCAAGAGACCCAGTACTTC. Translation gives CASSDPRGGPSYQETQYF.

The chain recombines TRBV24-1 with TRBJ2-5; D tentatively reads TRBD1 or TRBD2 (5 bases each). The germline V gene has CDR1 KGHDR and CDR2 SFDVKD. V was pared by 3 bases and J by 4 bases, with 8 bases between. This CDR3 has 13 amino acids. The CDR3 here is CATSDGAGETQYF. In nucleotides, the CDR3 is TGTGCCACCAGTGATGGGGCGGGAGAGACCCAGTACTTC.

The chain combines TRBV7-9 with TRBJ2-7; tentative D call: TRBD2 (6 bases). The CDR3 covers 13 residues. CDR1 is SEHNR and CDR2 is FQNEAQ in the germline V gene (reference sequence). V was clipped by 5 bases and J by 8 bases, with 16 bases between them. CDR3 bases: TGTGCCAGCAGCCCCGGAGGGAGGTTGAAGCAGTACTTC. Amino acids: CASSPGGRLKQYF.